Listed here is a single T cell receptor beta chain. What it binds is not known. The CDR3 has 15 residues. Looked up from germline, CDR1 is MNHEY and CDR2 is SVGAGI. Deletions cut 5 bases from V and 0 bases from J, with 11 bases between. This specimen belongs to a study of shared clonotypes between healthy human individuals. General observations from the study: Genetic and exposure-history diversity was limited by the few donors. Only blood underwent sampling, and tissue repertoires likely differ.

CD8 cells regarded as naive lacked CD45RO, were positively chosen for CCR7, and omitted terminally differentiated effector memory CD45RA+ cells. A deep-level run was used for the assay. Assay used: immunoSEQ multiplex PCR; TCRdb lists only in-frame clones, some missing. The repertoire holds about 2,200,000 clones, with approximately 94% as singletons. The specimen was naive CD8+ T cells from PBMCs. The source is a man aged 18 to 30 in good health. Some clones in this sample may be carry-over from other donors' samples. V usage is TRBV6-5 and J usage is TRBJ2-1; D unresolved. The DNA for the CDR3 is TGTGCCAGCAGTACCAGTTCCCTCTCCTACAATGAGCAGTTCTTC. Translated, it gives CASSTSSLSYNEQFF.